This T cell receptor beta chain appears in the sequencing data of a study of cytomegalovirus exposure and HLA in healthy donors. Healthy bone marrow donors supplied every sample. Primers for the PCR totalled 60 Vbeta and 13 Jbeta. Using immunoSEQ multiplex PCR, the repertoire was profiled, and TCRdb retains in-frame clones only, with some absent. The sample contains some 130,000 clones, 79% of which appear only once. The CDR3 runs to 18 residues. J is TRBJ2-7 and V is TRBV12-1; the table's D call, TRBD2, was not checked against the DNA. TRBV12-1 is tagged as a pseudogene. The sample taken for sequencing was PBMCs. This receptor was identified in a middle-aged man in good health and CMV-seropositive. CDR3: CASSSPGLAGEVPYEQYF. CDR3 sequence (DNA): TGTGCCAGCAGCTCTCCGGGACTAGCGGGAGAAGTCCCCTACGAGCAGTACTTC.